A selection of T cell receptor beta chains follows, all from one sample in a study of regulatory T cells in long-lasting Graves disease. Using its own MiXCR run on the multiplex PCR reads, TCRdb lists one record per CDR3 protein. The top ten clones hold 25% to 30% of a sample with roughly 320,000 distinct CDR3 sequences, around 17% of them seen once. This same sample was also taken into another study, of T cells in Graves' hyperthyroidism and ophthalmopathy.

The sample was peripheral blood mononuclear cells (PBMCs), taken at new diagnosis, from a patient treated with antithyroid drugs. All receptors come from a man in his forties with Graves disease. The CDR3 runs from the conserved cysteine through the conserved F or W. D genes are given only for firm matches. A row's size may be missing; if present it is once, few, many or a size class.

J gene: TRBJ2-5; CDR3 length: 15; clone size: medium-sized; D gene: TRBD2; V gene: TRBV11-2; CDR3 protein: CASSLEAGGGETQYF; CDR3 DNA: TGTGCCAGCAGCTTAGAGGCCGGGGGAGGGGAGACCCAGTACTTC
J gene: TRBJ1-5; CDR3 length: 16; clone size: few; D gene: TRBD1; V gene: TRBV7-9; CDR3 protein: CASSRDRGASNQPQHF; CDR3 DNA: TGTGCCAGCAGCCGCGACAGGGGAGCGAGCAATCAGCCCCAGCATTTT
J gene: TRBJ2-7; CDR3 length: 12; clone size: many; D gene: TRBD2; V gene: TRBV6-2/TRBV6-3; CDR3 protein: CASSWDYYEQYF; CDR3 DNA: TGTGCCAGCAGTTGGGACTACTACGAGCAGTACTTC
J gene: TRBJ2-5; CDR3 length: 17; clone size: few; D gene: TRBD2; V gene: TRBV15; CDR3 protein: CATSRSRGLAGDETQYF; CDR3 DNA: TGTGCCACCAGCAGATCCCGGGGACTAGCGGGGGACGAGACCCAGTACTTC
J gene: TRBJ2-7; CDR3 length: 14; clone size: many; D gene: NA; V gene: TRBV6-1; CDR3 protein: CASTMRGWTYEQYF; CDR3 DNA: TGTGCCAGCACCATGAGAGGGTGGACGTACGAGCAGTACTTC
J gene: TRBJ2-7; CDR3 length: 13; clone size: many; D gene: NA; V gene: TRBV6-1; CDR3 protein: CASSRDGGYEQYF; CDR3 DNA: TGTGCCAGCAGTCGGGACGGAGGCTACGAGCAGTACTTC
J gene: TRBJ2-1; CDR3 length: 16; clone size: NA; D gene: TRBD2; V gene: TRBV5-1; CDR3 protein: CASSAFLAGTYNEQFF; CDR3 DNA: TGCGCCAGCAGCGCTTTTCTAGCGGGGACTTACAATGAGCAGTTCTTC
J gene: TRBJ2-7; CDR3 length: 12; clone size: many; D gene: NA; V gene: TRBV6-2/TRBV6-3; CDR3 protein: CASSYEPYEQYF; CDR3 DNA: TGTGCCAGCAGTTACGAACCCTACGAGCAGTACTTC
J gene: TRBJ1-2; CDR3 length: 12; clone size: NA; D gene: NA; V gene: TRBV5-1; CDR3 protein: CASSYGTYGYTF; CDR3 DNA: TGCGCCAGCAGCTATGGAACCTATGGCTACACCTTC
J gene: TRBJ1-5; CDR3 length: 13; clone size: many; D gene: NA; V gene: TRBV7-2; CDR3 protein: CASSLSWGQPQHF; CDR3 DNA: TGTGCCAGCAGTCTCTCATGGGGTCAGCCCCAGCATTTT
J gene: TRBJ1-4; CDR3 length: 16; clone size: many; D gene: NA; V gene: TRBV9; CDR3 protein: CASTKGVGATNEKLFF; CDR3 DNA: TGTGCCAGCACCAAAGGGGTGGGCGCAACTAATGAAAAACTGTTTTTT
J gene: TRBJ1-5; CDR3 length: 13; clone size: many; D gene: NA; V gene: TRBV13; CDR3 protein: CASSPGQNQPQHF; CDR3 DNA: TGTGCCAGCAGCCCAGGACAGAATCAGCCCCAGCATTTT
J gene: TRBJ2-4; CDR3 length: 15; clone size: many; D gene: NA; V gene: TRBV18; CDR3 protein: CASSPPGGAKNIQYF; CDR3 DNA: TGTGCCAGCTCACCACCCGGAGGGGCCAAAAACATTCAGTACTTC
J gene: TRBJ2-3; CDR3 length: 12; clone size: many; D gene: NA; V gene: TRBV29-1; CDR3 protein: CSVDPDTDTQYF; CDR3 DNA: TGCAGCGTTGACCCCGACACAGATACGCAGTATTTT
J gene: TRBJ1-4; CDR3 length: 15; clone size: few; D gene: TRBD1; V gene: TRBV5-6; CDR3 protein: CASSLFSRGLEKLFF; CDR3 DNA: TGTGCCAGCAGCTTGTTTTCCAGGGGGCTTGAAAAACTGTTTTTT
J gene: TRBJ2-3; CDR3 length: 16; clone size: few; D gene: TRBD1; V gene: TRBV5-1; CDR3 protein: CASSWGTVMSTDTQYF; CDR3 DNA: TGCGCCAGCAGCTGGGGGACAGTTATGAGCACAGATACGCAGTATTTT
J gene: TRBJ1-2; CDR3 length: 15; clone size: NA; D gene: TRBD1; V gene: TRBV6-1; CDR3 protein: CASSTSGTGPYGYTF; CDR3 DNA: TGTGCCAGCAGTACGTCCGGGACAGGGCCCTATGGCTACACCTTC
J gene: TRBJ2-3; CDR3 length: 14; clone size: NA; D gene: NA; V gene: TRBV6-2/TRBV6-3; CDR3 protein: CATHQAVSTDTQYF; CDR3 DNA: TGTGCCACCCACCAAGCGGTCTCCACAGATACGCAGTATTTT
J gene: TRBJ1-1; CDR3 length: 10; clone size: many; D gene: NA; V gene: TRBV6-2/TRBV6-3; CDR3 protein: CASNRPEAFF; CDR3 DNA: TGTGCCAGCAATCGGCCCGAAGCTTTCTTT
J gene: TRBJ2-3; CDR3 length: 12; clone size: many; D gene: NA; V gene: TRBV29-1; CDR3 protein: CSVGARSDTQYF; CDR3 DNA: TGCAGCGTGGGAGCTAGGTCAGATACGCAGTATTTT
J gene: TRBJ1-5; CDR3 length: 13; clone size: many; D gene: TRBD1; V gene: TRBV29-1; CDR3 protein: CSVRDRIGQPQHF; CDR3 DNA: TGCAGCGTCCGGGACAGGATAGGTCAGCCCCAGCATTTT
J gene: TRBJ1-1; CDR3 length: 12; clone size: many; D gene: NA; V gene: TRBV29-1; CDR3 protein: CSVEDGNTEAFF; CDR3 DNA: TGCAGCGTTGAAGATGGTAACACTGAAGCTTTCTTT
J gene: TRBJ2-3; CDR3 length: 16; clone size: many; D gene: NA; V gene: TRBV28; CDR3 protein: CASILNRVTGTDTQYF; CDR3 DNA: TGTGCCAGCATCCTCAACAGGGTTACGGGCACAGATACGCAGTATTTT
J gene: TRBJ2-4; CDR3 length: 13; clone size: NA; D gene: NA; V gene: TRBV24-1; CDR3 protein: CATSDFRENIQYF; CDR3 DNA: TGTGCCACCAGTGATTTCAGGGAAAACATTCAGTACTTC
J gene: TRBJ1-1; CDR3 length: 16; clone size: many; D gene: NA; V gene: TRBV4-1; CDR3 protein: CASSQLGRLMNTEAFF; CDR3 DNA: TGCGCCAGCAGCCAACTGGGACGCTTGATGAACACTGAAGCTTTCTTT
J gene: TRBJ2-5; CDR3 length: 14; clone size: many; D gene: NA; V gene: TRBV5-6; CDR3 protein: CASSLVGQDATQYF; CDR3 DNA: TGTGCCAGCAGCTTGGTCGGCCAGGACGCGACCCAGTACTTC
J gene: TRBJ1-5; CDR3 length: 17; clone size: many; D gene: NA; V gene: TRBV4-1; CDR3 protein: CASSLQHRTNSNQPQHF; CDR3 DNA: TGCGCCAGCAGCCTACAGCACAGAACAAATAGCAATCAGCCCCAGCATTTT
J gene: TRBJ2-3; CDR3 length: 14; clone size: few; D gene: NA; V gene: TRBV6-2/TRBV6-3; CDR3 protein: CASSGVRRTDTQYF; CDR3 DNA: TGTGCCTCCTCAGGGGTCCGTCGCACAGATACGCAGTATTTT
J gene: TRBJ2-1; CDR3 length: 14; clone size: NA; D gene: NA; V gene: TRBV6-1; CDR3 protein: CASNRGGAYNEQFF; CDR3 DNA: TGTGCCAGCAATCGTGGGGGCGCCTACAATGAGCAGTTCTTC
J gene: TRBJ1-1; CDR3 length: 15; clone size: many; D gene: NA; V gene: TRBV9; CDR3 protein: CASSVGGNMNTEAFF; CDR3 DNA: TGTGCCAGCAGCGTAGGTGGCAACATGAACACTGAAGCTTTCTTT
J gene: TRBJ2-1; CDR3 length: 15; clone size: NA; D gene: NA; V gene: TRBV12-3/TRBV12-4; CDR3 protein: CASSLGWSSYNEQFF; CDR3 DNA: TGTGCCAGCAGTTTAGGGTGGAGCTCCTACAATGAGCAGTTCTTC
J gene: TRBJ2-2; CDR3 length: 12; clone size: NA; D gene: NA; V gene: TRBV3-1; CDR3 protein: CASSPPTGELFF; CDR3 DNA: TGTGCCAGCAGCCCCCCGACCGGGGAGCTGTTTTTT
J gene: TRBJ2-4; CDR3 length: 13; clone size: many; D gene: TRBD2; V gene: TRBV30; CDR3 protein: CAWEGLAKNIQYF; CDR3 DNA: TGTGCCTGGGAAGGACTAGCGAAAAACATTCAGTACTTC
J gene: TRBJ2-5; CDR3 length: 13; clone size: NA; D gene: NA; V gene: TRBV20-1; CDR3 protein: CSAPRTGQETQYF; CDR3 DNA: TGCAGTGCTCCCAGGACGGGCCAAGAGACCCAGTACTTC
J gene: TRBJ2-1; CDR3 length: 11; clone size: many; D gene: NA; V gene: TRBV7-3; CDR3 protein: CASSFGGEQFF; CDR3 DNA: TGTGCCAGCAGCTTCGGGGGTGAGCAGTTCTTC
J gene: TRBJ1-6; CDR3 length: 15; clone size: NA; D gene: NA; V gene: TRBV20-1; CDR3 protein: CSAKIQGFLNSPLHF; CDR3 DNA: TGCAGTGCTAAGATACAGGGATTTCTTAATTCACCCCTCCACTTT
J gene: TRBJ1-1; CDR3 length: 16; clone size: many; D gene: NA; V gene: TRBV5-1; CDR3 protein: CASSYLQGGMNTEAFF; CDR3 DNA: TGCGCCAGCAGCTACCTACAGGGAGGAATGAACACTGAAGCTTTCTTT